The present entry profiles one T cell receptor (beta chain) with its context. This clonotype was recorded many times. Its cognate antigen has yet to be identified. No much larger clone exists at a distance of one base, and base qualities are not known. cDNA was synthesized by template-switch 5'RACE using a primer with a 10-nucleotide random unique molecular identifier that tagged each TCR transcript. Every sequencing run covered 15-18 subjects and yielded more than 170 million TCR-beta sequences. Total RNA was extracted with the RNeasy kit. TCR-beta VDJ regions were amplified with primers for the TCR constant region and the 5'RACE anchor, using the KAPA Real-time Library Amplification kit. Sample indexes and Illumina adaptors were added in a first PCR, after which library yield was increased in a second PCR. After purification with Ampure beads, the TCR product of roughly 650 bp was size-selected on a 2% E-gel SizeSelection system. Before pooling, libraries had their quality checked on a Bioanalyzer, their concentration measured with Qubit, and their quantity determined with the Kapa Library Quantification kit. Paired-end 2 x 150 bp sequencing of the libraries was performed on an Illumina HiSeq 2500. To increase sequence diversity, about 23-32% phiX was spiked into each library pool. The published analysis was carried out like this. The quality-filtered reads were processed with the UMI-based MiGEC pipeline, whose error correction step removed more than 80% of the raw TCR sequences. IMGT germline references were used for alignment of VDJ genes, and clonotypes were defined by a unique CDR3 amino acid sequence together with V-J genes. Clonal expansion, Shannon diversity and CDR3 relatedness were evaluated with VDJtools (CalcPairwiseDistances, ClusterSamples), while phylogenetic trees were built in CLCbio workbench. Clones with at least 8 unique UMIs were defined as expanded, with this threshold being based on coefficient-of-variation modelling across technical triplicates. The public reads were quality trimmed at Q25 with fastp and then assembled into clones with MiXCR by TCRdb, keeping productive beta chains. Here each entry gathers all rows of one CDR3 protein and keeps the most common genes and DNA. These V and J calls are TCRdb output, not the study's own analysis. Recorded for this sample are roughly 70,000 distinct CDR3 sequences; approximately 5% of them occurred a single time. The ten largest clones capture 2.2% of the sample.

The record originates from a study of neurological immune-mediated disorders (dated by TCRdb to between 2018 and 2021). Turning to the overall study: Among the 35 or so multiple sclerosis patients, approximately 31 had relapsing-remitting MS and 3 had secondary progressive MS. Peripheral blood TCR-beta repertoires from patients with HTLV-I-associated myelopathy (HAM/TSP), patients with multiple sclerosis, and healthy controls were compared in the study using UMI-based sequencing. The approximately 100 TCR-beta libraries included longitudinal samples, technical triplicates and paired sorted CD4+ and CD8+ T-cell subsets alongside PBMC samples. The cohort was made up of around 70 subjects, consisting of roughly 14 HAM/TSP patients, roughly 35 multiple sclerosis patients and 20 healthy controls.

The full study reports these points: In phylogenetic analysis, the repertoires of 18 of 34 MS patients grouped into a cluster of related CDR3 sequences, which suggests a possible signature at the repertoire level. No identical CDR3 amino acid sequences were shared among expanded clones across subjects, suggesting private TCR-beta repertoires in all groups. The highest TCR clonal expansion was observed in HAM/TSP patients, whereas the lowest was observed in MS patients, even when compared with healthy controls. No association of the MS cluster with clinical or MRI features was observed, and the need for larger cohorts was stated by the authors.

At the junction V is shortened by 1 base and J by 7 bases, with 12 bases in between. The CDR3 goes from the cysteine to the phenylalanine over 13 residues. The entry retains the CDR3 DNA only, 39 bases that are in frame from base 1. For the unsorted PBMC libraries, 2 million PBMCs were stored in RNAlater at -80 degrees C until RNA extraction and were used to generate the libraries. Multiple sclerosis patients were enrolled in a US clinical protocol evaluating disease progression by magnetic resonance imaging. Peripheral blood underwent Ficoll-Hypaque density gradient centrifugation to isolate PBMCs, which were then cryopreserved in liquid nitrogen.

Recombination joined TRBV5-7 with TRBJ2-7, with no confidently assigned D gene. TRBV5-7 is annotated as an ORF whose role is uncertain. The sample consisted of PBMCs. The TCR originated in a woman in her 70s with multiple sclerosis. CDR3 reads: CASSLLDLGEQYF. The bases are TGTGCCAGCAGCTTGTTAGACTTAGGAGAGCAGTACTTC.